One TCR beta chain is described in this entry. With 1 base removed from V and 3 bases from J, the gap between germline ends came to 18 bases. Germline assignment: CDR1 SEHNR and CDR2 FQNEAQ (reference sequence). The CDR3 covers 17 residues. The source of the sample is a study of OX40 agonist ivuxolimab in advanced cancers. Study-level information: Dose-escalation patients suffered from hepatocellular carcinoma, melanoma, renal cell or head and neck cancer. Mean age around 60 years, range 23 to 79; around 80% male.

Clones were read by immunoSEQ multiplex PCR, and TCRdb kept only the in-frame ones, dropping some. Of fewer than 100,000 clones in the sample, approximately 91% were seen once. Sequenced material: CD4+ or CD8+ T cells sorted from blood, taken in a trial of the OX40 agonist ivuxolimab. The source is an adult with an advanced solid tumor such as melanoma, head and neck, liver or kidney cancer. The rearrangement uses TRBV7-9 and TRBJ2-5, with D perhaps matching TRBD2 (5 bases). Here the CDR3 DNA reads TGTGCCAGCAGCTTAGAATTGCAGGAGGACGGGAAAGAGACCCAGTACTTC. This encodes CASSLELQEDGKETQYF.